These T cell receptor beta chains were read from a single sample in a study of cytomegalovirus exposure and HLA in healthy donors. Using immunoSEQ multiplex PCR, the repertoire was profiled, and TCRdb retains in-frame clones only, with some absent. This table holds 90,000 to 120,000 clones, roughly 72% found once. Sequenced material: PBMCs. Source of these receptors: a woman aged 18-30 years in good health and CMV-seropositive. The CDR3 runs from the conserved cysteine through the conserved F or W. A D gene is named only where the DNA matches it firmly. Clone sizes are given selectively: once, few, many, or a class where the clone is expanded.

>NA|TRBJ2-1|TRBV5-1|NA
CASSFRGTVDEQFF
TGCGCCAGCAGCTTCCGGGGGACGGTGGATGAGCAGTTCTTC
>NA|TRBJ2-1|TRBV15|TRBD2
CATSRLAGNEQFF
TGTGCCACCAGCAGGCTAGCGGGCAATGAGCAGTTCTTC
>NA|TRBJ2-5|TRBV27|TRBD2
CASSPYRALGLAGVLSHQETQYF
TGTGCCAGCAGTCCCTATCGGGCCCTAGGACTAGCGGGAGTGTTGTCCCACCAAGAGACCCAGTACTTC
>NA|TRBJ1-5|TRBV30|NA
CAWTAGHGGNQPQHF
TGTGCCTGGACCGCCGGACACGGAGGCAATCAGCCCCAGCATTTT
>NA|TRBJ2-1|TRBV6-4|NA
CASSDPPRRRNHNEQFF
TGTGCCAGCAGTGACCCTCCCAGGAGGAGGAACCACAATGAGCAGTTCTTC
>few|TRBJ2-3|TRBV4-2|TRBD2
CASSQVLAGGGDTQYF
TGTGCCAGCAGCCAAGTCCTAGCGGGAGGCGGAGATACGCAGTATTTT
>NA|TRBJ2-7|TRBV9|TRBD2
CASSETSGYEQYF
TGTGCCAGCAGCGAGACTAGCGGCTACGAGCAGTACTTC
>NA|TRBJ2-7|TRBV30|NA
CAWSVRGGSLYEQYF
TGTGCCTGGAGTGTACGAGGTGGTTCCCTCTACGAGCAGTACTTC
>NA|TRBJ2-7|TRBV7-9|TRBD2
CASRFLAGVSYEQYF
TGTGCCAGCAGATTCCTAGCGGGAGTTAGTTACGAGCAGTACTTC
>NA|TRBJ2-3|TRBV30|TRBD2
CAWSPGGPHTDTQYF
TGTGCCTGGAGCCCGGGAGGGCCCCACACAGATACGCAGTATTTT
>NA|TRBJ2-3|TRBV2|TRBD2
CASRSGLAFGDTQYF
TGTGCCAGCAGGTCGGGACTAGCGTTTGGAGATACGCAGTATTTT
>NA|TRBJ1-2|TRBV6-1|TRBD1
CASSDRVNYGYTF
TGTGCCAGCAGCGACAGGGTTAACTATGGCTACACCTTC
>NA|TRBJ1-1|TRBV6-1|NA
CASTEGDIMNTEAFF
TGTGCCAGCACCGAGGGGGACATTATGAACACTGAAGCTTTCTTT
>NA|TRBJ2-3|TRBV29-1|NA
CSIDGGFPDTQYF
TGCAGCATTGATGGCGGATTCCCAGATACGCAGTATTTT
>NA|TRBJ2-5|TRBV10-3|NA
CAISASGVETQYF
TGTGCCATCAGTGCCTCAGGGGTAGAGACCCAGTACTTC
>NA|TRBJ2-1|TRBV30|TRBD2
CAWTGLAGHNEQFF
TGTGCCTGGACGGGACTAGCGGGACACAATGAGCAGTTCTTC
>NA|TRBJ1-5|TRBV11-2|TRBD1
CASSLGTGYHQPQHF
TGTGCCAGCAGCTTGGGGACAGGGTATCATCAGCCCCAGCATTTT
>NA|TRBJ1-1|TRBV6-1|NA
CASSGWGRSTEAFF
TGTGCCAGCAGTGGGTGGGGGCGAAGCACTGAAGCTTTCTTT
>few|TRBJ1-4|TRBV6-1|NA
CASSAGMSEKLFF
TGTGCCAGCAGTGCGGGGATGAGTGAAAAACTGTTTTTT
>NA|TRBJ2-7|TRBV2|NA
CASTTYEQYF
TGTGCCAGCACAACTTACGAGCAGTACTTC
>once|TRBJ1-5|TRBV2|NA
CASKSSFNQPQHF
TGTGCCAGCAAATCGTCCTTCAATCAGCCCCAGCATTTT
>NA|TRBJ1-4|TRBV7-9|TRBD1
CASSLAGTGGGEKLFF
TGTGCCAGCAGCTTAGCCGGGACAGGGGGCGGTGAAAAACTGTTTTTT
>NA|TRBJ1-5|TRBV4-1|TRBD1
CSSSQDRGIFQPQHF
TGCTCCAGCAGCCAAGACAGGGGAATATTTCAGCCCCAGCATTTT
>NA|TRBJ1-5|TRBV10-3|NA
CAITQGFNQPQHF
TGTGCCATCACCCAGGGTTTCAATCAGCCCCAGCATTTT
>NA|TRBJ1-1|TRBV7-8|NA
CASSLATDTEAFF
TGTGCCAGCAGCTTAGCAACAGACACTGAAGCTTTCTTT
>NA|TRBJ2-3|TRBV12-5|NA
CASGFRFGDTQYF
TGTGCTAGTGGTTTCAGGTTCGGAGATACGCAGTATTTT